The 31 T cell receptor beta chains given below trace back to one sample, sequenced in a study of blood T cells in healthy people across ages. A J-beta primer mix and a sample-barcoded 5' primer were used in a second PCR of roughly 6 to 11 cycles. TCRdb called the 5' RACE reads again in MiXCR, with one record for every CDR3 protein. The table shows around 1,000,000 distinct CDR3 sequences, with less than 25% occurring only once. The same data also went into a second study, on T cells of mothers and their children.

The sample taken for sequencing was blood. The receptors were sampled from a girl aged 2 to 10 in good health.

The chain combines TRBV4-3 with TRBJ2-4, with a tentative D call TRBD1 (6 bases). The CDR3 totals 15 residues. V was pared by 1 base and J by 7 bases, with 14 bases between. CDR1 is LGHNA and CDR2 is YSLEER in the germline V gene. In nucleotides, the CDR3 is TGCGCCAGCAGCCAAGGGACAGCAATGCGGAACATTCAGTACTTC. Its protein product is CASSQGTAMRNIQYF.

A word on this clonotype: Relative to the germline gene, one junction end is altered; a read error may explain this. The rearrangement links TRBV4-1 to TRBJ2-5, with D uncertain. This CDR3 is 15 amino acids long. Germline CDR1 reads MGHRA; CDR2 reads YSYEKL. CDR3 DNA sequence: TGCGCCAGCAGCCAAGCTTCGGCCTTCCAAGGGACCCAGTACTTC. Protein product: CASSQASAFQGTQYF.

V and J are TRBV29-1 and TRBJ2-7; TRBD1 matches 7 bases. The CDR3 spans 13 residues. J gave up 6 bases and V 7 bases, and 12 bases lay outside the gene matches. Germline V gene lookup returns CDR1 SQVTM and CDR2 ANQGSEA. The CDR3 DNA reads TGCAGCGCCTCCGGGACAGCGACTTTCGAGCAGTACTTC. It codes for CSASGTATFEQYF.

The V and J genes are TRBV11-2 and TRBJ2-1, with TRBD1 matching 9 bases. This CDR3 spans 14 amino acids. Trimming cost V 4 bases and J 8 bases; bases outside gene matches: 6. Per germline, CDR1 SGHAT and CDR2 FQNNGV. CDR3 sequence reads: CASSSGQGSDEQFF. The CDR3 DNA sequence: TGTGCCAGCAGCTCAGGACAGGGGAGCGATGAGCAGTTCTTC.

This clonotype was detected only a few times. The rearrangement uses TRBV6-2 or TRBV6-3 and TRBJ2-5, with 7 bases fitting TRBD2. Losses at the gene ends were 8 bases for V and 0 bases for J; bases not matched to a gene: 6. Per germline, CDR1 MNHEY and CDR2 SVGEGT. The CDR3 contains 14 residues. CDR3 sequence: CASVRSGNQETQYF. CDR3 in DNA: TGTGCCAGCGTTCGGAGCGGGAACCAAGAGACCCAGTACTTC.

This clonotype was counted once. J is TRBJ1-2 and V is TRBV7-2; 7 bases match TRBD1. The CDR3 totals 16 residues. CDR1 SGHTA and CDR2 FQGNSA come from the germline V gene. J was trimmed by 2 bases and V by 3 bases; bases with no gene match: 9. This CDR3 is CASSFFPLGGNYGYTF. Written as DNA, the CDR3 is TGTGCCAGCAGCTTTTTCCCCCTAGGGGGCAACTATGGCTACACCTTC.

Here the CDR3 reads CASSQDHIRGYEQYF. In DNA, the CDR3 is TGTGCCAGCAGCCAAGACCACATCAGAGGCTACGAGCAGTACTTC. The chain joins TRBV14 to TRBJ2-7, with D unresolved. Germline CDR1 is SGHDN and CDR2 is FVKESK. The CDR3 consists of 15 residues. The V gene lost 0 bases and the J gene lost 3 bases, with 12 bases spanning the gap.

The chain links TRBV29-1 to TRBJ2-5; the D call may be TRBD1 or TRBD2 (5 bases each). TRBJ2-1 explains the end of the DNA better; the J call may be wrong. CDR1 SQVTM and CDR2 ANQGSEA come from the germline V gene. The CDR3 has 11 amino acids. CDR3 loop: CSVEIWGEQFF. In nucleotides, the CDR3 is TGCAGCGTTGAAATTTGGGGGGAGCAGTTCTTC.

The chain has TRBV29-1 and TRBJ2-5, with D tentatively TRBD2 (6 bases). Trimming removed 0 bases from V and 0 bases from J, with 11 bases in between. The CDR3 covers 15 residues. Germline-derived CDR1 and CDR2 are SQVTM and ANQGSEA. The DNA of the CDR3 is TGCAGCGTTGAAGAGGGACTGTCGTACCAAGAGACCCAGTACTTC. This sequence encodes CSVEEGLSYQETQYF.

A few counts support this clonotype. The chain recombines TRBV20-1 with TRBJ2-1; maybe TRBD2 (7 bases). CDR1 and CDR2 (germline): DFQATT, SNEGSKA (reference sequence). CDR3 length: 16 residues. V shed 1 base and J shed 0 bases, with 13 bases lying between them. CDR3 loop: CSARVKGGGSYNEQFF. CDR3 coding DNA: TGCAGTGCTAGAGTAAAGGGGGGGGGCTCCTACAATGAGCAGTTCTTC.

The chain carries TRBV18 and TRBJ1-1; 7 bases map to TRBD1. This CDR3 is 11 amino acids long. Losses at the gene ends were 6 bases for V and 7 bases for J; bases not matched to a gene: 2. From germline, CDR1 is KGHSH and CDR2 LQKENI. The CDR3 DNA is TGTGCCAGCTCGGGGGACAGTGAAGCTTTCTTT. Amino acids: CASSGDSEAFF.

V gene TRBV4-3 combines with J gene TRBJ2-7; 7 bases are shared with TRBD2. CDR1 is LGHNA, CDR2 YSLEER, per germline. This CDR3 has 16 amino acids. J was trimmed by 2 bases and V by 1 base; bases with no gene match: 8. The CDR3 loop is CASSQVESGEPYEQYF. CDR3 nucleotide sequence: TGCGCCAGCAGCCAAGTCGAAAGCGGGGAACCCTACGAGCAGTACTTC.

The chain recombines TRBV7-2 with TRBJ1-2; D gene uncertain. Germline V gene lookup returns CDR1 SGHTA and CDR2 FQGNSA. CDR3 length: 12 amino acids. With 4 bases removed from V and 6 bases from J, the gap between germline ends came to 9 bases. This chain's CDR3 is CASSSDNDGYTF. The CDR3 DNA follows: TGTGCCAGCAGCTCCGACAACGATGGCTACACCTTC.

This clonotype was seen once. The chain has TRBV24-1 and TRBJ2-1, with 8 bases identical to TRBD1. The CDR3 sequence is 12 residues long. Germline V gives CDR1 KGHDR, CDR2 SFDVKD. Trimming at V came to 9 bases and at J to 8 bases, leaving 5 bases not matched to a gene. The CDR3 loop is CATLDRADEQFF. The CDR3 nucleotides are TGTGCCACCTTGGACAGGGCGGATGAGCAGTTCTTC.

V usage is TRBV6-5 and J usage is TRBJ2-7, with 11 bases lining up with TRBD2. Germline loops: CDR1 MNHEY, CDR2 SVGAGI. The CDR3 covers 18 residues. V gave up 4 bases and J gave up 0 bases; unmatched junction bases: 11. CDR3 nucleotides: TGTGCCAGCAGTTCGATTCGGACTAGCGGGTTCAGCTCCTACGAGCAGTACTTC. Protein product: CASSSIRTSGFSSYEQYF.

The chain joins TRBV19 to TRBJ2-1, with 9 bases that match TRBD2. This CDR3 has 14 amino acids. Per the germline V gene, CDR1 is LNHDA and CDR2 is SQIVND (reference sequence). The J segment lost 8 bases and the V segment lost 7 bases, leaving 9 bases of the junction unmatched. CDR3 DNA: TGTGCCAGTAATAGCCTAGCGGGATATGATGAGCAGTTCTTC. Its protein is CASNSLAGYDEQFF.

V is TRBV11-2 and J is TRBJ2-2, with 7 positions matching TRBD1. This CDR3 has 16 amino acids. Germline values: CDR1 SGHAT, CDR2 FQNNGV. The V segment lost 4 bases and the J segment 0 bases; nucleotides outside the gene matches: 5. CDR3 sequence (DNA): TGTGCCAGCAGCTCCCGACAGGGATCGAACACCGGGGAGCTGTTTTTT. Its protein is CASSSRQGSNTGELFF.

In this sample, this clonotype turned up a few times. This CDR3 reads CSVLLAGGYNEQFF. The CDR3 DNA reads as TGCAGCGTCCTACTAGCGGGGGGATACAATGAGCAGTTCTTC. This rearrangement joins TRBV29-1 to TRBJ2-1; 12 nucleotides line up with TRBD2. The CDR3 has 14 residues. Germline trimming cut 6 bases from V and 4 bases from J; bases unmatched to any gene: 4. Germline values: CDR1 SQVTM, CDR2 ANQGSEA.

This clonotype was seen a few times. The junction does not match germline at one end; this may be a read error. The rearrangement links TRBV18 to TRBJ1-6, with D tentatively TRBD1 (5 bases). The CDR3 has 16 residues. Germline-derived CDR1 and CDR2 are KGHSH and LQKENI. CDR3 region: CASSPVGLAVVSPLHF. CDR3 sequence (DNA): TGTGCCAGTTCACCCGTGGGGCTGGCCGTTGTTTCACCCCTCCACTTT.

This clonotype was detected only a few times. The chain recombines TRBV28 with TRBJ2-5; perhaps TRBD2 as D (5 bases). The CDR3 runs 15 residues. CDR1 is MDHEN and CDR2 is SYDVKM in the germline V gene. Trimming shortened V by 2 bases and J by 3 bases, and 13 bases separated the two germline ends. The CDR3 loop reads CASSLLGEKEETQYF. The CDR3 DNA sequence: TGTGCCAGCAGTTTACTCGGGGAGAAGGAAGAGACCCAGTACTTC.

The chain employs TRBV7-2 and TRBJ2-7; a weak D match, TRBD1 (6 bases). Trimming took 3 bases from V and 7 from J, leaving 16 bases between them. Germline assignment: CDR1 SGHTA and CDR2 FQGNSA. The CDR3 has 14 residues. The CDR3 nucleotides are TGTGCCAGCAGCTTTGGTGGGGGCAATGAAGAGCAGTACTTC. Its translation: CASSFGGGNEEQYF.

This clonotype was found a few times. The junction departs from the called germline gene at one end, perhaps through a read error. The chain joins TRBV7-9 to TRBJ2-3; maybe TRBD2 (6 bases). This CDR3 region has 15 residues. Germline CDR1 and CDR2: SEHNR and FQNEAQ (reference sequence). CDR3 nucleotide sequence: TGTGCCGGCAGCCCAAGCGGGTCCGGCACAGATACGCAGTATTTT. Translated, it gives CAGSPSGSGTDTQYF.

This clonotype showed up just a few times. The chain carries TRBV6-5 and TRBJ2-3; D gene unclear. From germline, CDR1 is MNHEY and CDR2 SVGAGI. The CDR3 sequence is 14 residues long. V lost 7 bases and J lost 0, with 11 bases in between. CDR3: CASNPPGSTDTQYF. CDR3 DNA sequence: TGTGCCAGCAACCCCCCCGGTAGCACAGATACGCAGTATTTT.

In its sample, this clonotype was seen a few times. The chain is built from TRBV9 and TRBJ1-2; 8 positions agree with TRBD1. This CDR3 comprises 15 residues. Trimming at V came to 4 bases and at J to 5 bases, leaving 10 bases not matched to a gene. Looked up from germline, CDR1 is SGDLS and CDR2 is YYNGEE. CDR3 sequence (DNA): TGTGCCAGCAGCTCCCGGACAGGGAAAACTTATGGCTACACCTTC. Amino acid sequence: CASSSRTGKTYGYTF.

This sequence joins TRBV6-5 and TRBJ2-1; D not certain. Germline V gene lookup returns CDR1 MNHEY and CDR2 SVGAGI. CDR3 length equals 14 residues. The V end was cut by 2 bases, the J end by 10 bases, with 15 bases between. In nucleotides, the CDR3 is TGTGCCAGCAGTTACGGGGTAAGGTCGGACGAGCAGTTCTTC. This gives the protein CASSYGVRSDEQFF.

In this sample, this clonotype turned up a few times. Sequence at one end of the junction differs from germline and may be a read error. The V gene is TRBV6-2 or TRBV6-3, the J gene TRBJ2-1; D might be TRBD2 (6 bases). CDR3 length: 11 amino acids. The germline CDR1 and CDR2 sequences are MNHEY and SVGEGT. This CDR3 reads CASRLGTEQFF. The DNA of the CDR3 is TGCGCCAGCAGACTAGGGACCGAGCAGTTCTTC.

CDR3: CASSQDPGGHNEQFF. Here the CDR3 DNA reads TGCGCCAGCAGCCAAGATCCGGGGGGGCACAATGAGCAGTTCTTC. The chain carries TRBV4-1 and TRBJ2-1; 8 bases agree with TRBD2. The CDR3 extends over 15 amino acids. The germline V gene has CDR1 MGHRA and CDR2 YSYEKL. The junction had 3 bases not matched to a gene; V was cut back by 0 bases and J by 5 bases.

The rearrangement uses TRBV3-1 and TRBJ2-3; 14 bases line up with TRBD2. The CDR3 has 15 amino acids. J was trimmed by 8 bases and V by 4 bases; bases with no gene match: 5. Looked up from germline, CDR1 is LGHDT and CDR2 is YNNKEL (reference sequence). The CDR3 coding sequence is TGTGCCAGCAGCCCCGTGGGACTAGCGGGAGCTACGCAGTATTTT. Protein product: CASSPVGLAGATQYF.

This rearrangement joins TRBV7-3 to TRBJ1-1; D unresolved. With 5 bases removed from V and 7 bases from J, the gap between germline ends came to 20 bases. Germline assignment: CDR1 SGHTA and CDR2 FQGTGA. There are 15 residues in the CDR3. The CDR3, as DNA: TGTGCCAGCAGCCCCCCGGACCGGGTCGGCGGTGAAGCTTTCTTT. As protein: CASSPPDRVGGEAFF.

In its sample, this clonotype was seen a few times. The rearrangement uses TRBV7-9 and TRBJ1-4, with no clear D. Trimming removed 8 bases at V and 5 bases at J, with 18 bases between. Germline-derived CDR1 and CDR2 are SEHNR and FQNEAQ (reference sequence). The CDR3 has 15 amino acids. CDR3 DNA: TGTGCCAGCCAACCCCCGGCCCCAGAAAATGAAAAACTGTTTTTT. This sequence encodes CASQPPAPENEKLFF.

This chain uses TRBV6-5 with TRBJ2-2; D remains unclear. This CDR3 region has 16 residues. Looked up from germline, CDR1 is MNHEY and CDR2 is SVGAGI. Deletions cut 7 bases from V and 0 bases from J, with 15 bases between. The CDR3 coding sequence is TGTGCCAGCATTTCGGACGGGCCGTCGAACACCGGGGAGCTGTTTTTT. Translating it yields CASISDGPSNTGELFF.